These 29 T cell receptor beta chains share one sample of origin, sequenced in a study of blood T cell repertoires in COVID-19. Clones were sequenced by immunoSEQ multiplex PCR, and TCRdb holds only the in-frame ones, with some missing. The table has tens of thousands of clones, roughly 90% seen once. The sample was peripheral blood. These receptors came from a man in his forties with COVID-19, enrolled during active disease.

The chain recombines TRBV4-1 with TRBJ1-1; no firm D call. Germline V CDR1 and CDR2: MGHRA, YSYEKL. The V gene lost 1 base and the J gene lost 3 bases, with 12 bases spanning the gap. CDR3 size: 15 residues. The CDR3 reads CASSQGTQRDTEAFF. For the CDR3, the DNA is TGCGCCAGCAGCCAAGGGACTCAAAGGGACACTGAAGCTTTCTTT.

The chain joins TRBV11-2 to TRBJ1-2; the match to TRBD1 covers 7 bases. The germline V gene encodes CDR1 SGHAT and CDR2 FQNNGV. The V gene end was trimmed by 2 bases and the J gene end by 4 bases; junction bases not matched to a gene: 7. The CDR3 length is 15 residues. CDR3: CASSLWQGVAYGYTF. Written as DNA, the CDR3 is TGTGCCAGCAGCTTATGGCAGGGGGTCGCCTATGGCTACACCTTC.

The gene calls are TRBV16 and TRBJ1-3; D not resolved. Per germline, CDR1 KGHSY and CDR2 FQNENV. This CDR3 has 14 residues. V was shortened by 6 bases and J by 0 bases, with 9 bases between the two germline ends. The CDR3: CASSPHHSGNTIYF. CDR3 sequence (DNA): TGTGCCAGCAGTCCACACCACTCTGGAAACACCATATATTTT.

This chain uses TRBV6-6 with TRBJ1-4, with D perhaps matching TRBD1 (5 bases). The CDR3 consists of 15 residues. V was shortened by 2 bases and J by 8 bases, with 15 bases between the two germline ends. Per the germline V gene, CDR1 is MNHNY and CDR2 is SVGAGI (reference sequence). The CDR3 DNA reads TGTGCCAGCAGTTACAGAGGAGGGGTCAACGAAAAACTGTTTTTT. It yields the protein CASSYRGGVNEKLFF.

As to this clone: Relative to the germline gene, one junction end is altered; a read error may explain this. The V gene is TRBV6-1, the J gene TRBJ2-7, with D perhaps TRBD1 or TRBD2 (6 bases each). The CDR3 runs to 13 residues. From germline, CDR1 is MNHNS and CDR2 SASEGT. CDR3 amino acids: CASSEGGPYEQYF. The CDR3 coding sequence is TGTGCCAGCAGCGAAGGGGGGCCGTACGAGCAGTACTTC.

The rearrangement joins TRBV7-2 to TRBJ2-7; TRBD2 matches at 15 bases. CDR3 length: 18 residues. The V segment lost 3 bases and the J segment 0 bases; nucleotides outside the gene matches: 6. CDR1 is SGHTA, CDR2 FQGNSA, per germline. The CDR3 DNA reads TGTGCCAGCAGCTTCAGGACTAGCGGGGGGGATGCCTCCTACGAGCAGTACTTC. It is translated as CASSFRTSGGDASYEQYF.

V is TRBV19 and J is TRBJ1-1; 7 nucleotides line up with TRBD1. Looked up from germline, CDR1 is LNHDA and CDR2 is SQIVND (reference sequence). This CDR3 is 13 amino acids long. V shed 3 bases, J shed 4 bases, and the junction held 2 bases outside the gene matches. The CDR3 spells CASSIQGGTEAFF. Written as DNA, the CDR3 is TGTGCCAGTAGTATTCAGGGGGGCACTGAAGCTTTCTTT.

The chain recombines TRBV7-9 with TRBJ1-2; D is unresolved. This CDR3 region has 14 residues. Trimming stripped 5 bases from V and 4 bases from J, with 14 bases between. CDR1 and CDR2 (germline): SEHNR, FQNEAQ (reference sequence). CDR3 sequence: CASSPERGFYGYTF. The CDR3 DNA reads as TGTGCCAGCAGCCCCGAGCGGGGTTTCTATGGCTACACCTTC.

The CDR3 reads CASSSLDRGKLFF. The CDR3 nucleotides read TGTGCCAGCAGTTCCCTCGACAGGGGAAAACTGTTTTTT. V and J are TRBV5-6 and TRBJ1-4, with 8 bases that match TRBD1. This CDR3 has 13 residues. The ends lost 5 bases at V and 10 bases at J; junction bases unmatched: 7. CDR1 and CDR2 (germline): SGHDT, YYEEEE.

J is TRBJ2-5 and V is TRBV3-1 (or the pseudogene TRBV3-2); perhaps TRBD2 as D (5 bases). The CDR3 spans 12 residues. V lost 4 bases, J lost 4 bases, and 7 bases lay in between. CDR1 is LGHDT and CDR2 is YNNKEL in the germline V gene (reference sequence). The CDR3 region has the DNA TGTGCCAGCAGCCCGAGCGGAGAGACCCAGTACTTC. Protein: CASSPSGETQYF.

CDR3 loop: CASSLVGQQGGAGELFF. CDR3 nucleotides: TGTGCCAGCAGCTTAGTGGGACAACAGGGGGGAGCCGGGGAGCTGTTTTTT. The V and J genes are TRBV11-2 and TRBJ2-2; 8 bases map to TRBD1. V lost 1 base to trimming and J lost 6 bases; unmatched junction nucleotides: 10. CDR1 and CDR2 from the germline V gene are SGHAT and FQNNGV. This CDR3 contains 17 residues. Full variable domain (remainder filled in from reference TRBV11-2 and TRBJ2-2): EAGVAQSPRYKIIEKRQSVAFWCNPISGHATLYWYQQILGQGPKLLIQFQNNGVVDDSQLPKDRFSAERLKGVDSTLKIQPAKLEDSAVYLCASSLVGQQGGAGELFFGEGSRLTVL.

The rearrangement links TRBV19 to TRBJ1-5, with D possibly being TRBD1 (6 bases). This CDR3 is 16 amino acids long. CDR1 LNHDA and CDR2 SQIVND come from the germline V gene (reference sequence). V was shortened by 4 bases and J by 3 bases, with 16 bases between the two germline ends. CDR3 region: CASSTTPQGINQPQHF. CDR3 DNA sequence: TGTGCCAGTAGTACAACCCCTCAGGGGATCAATCAGCCCCAGCATTTT.

In DNA form, the CDR3 reads TGTGCCAGCAGTATCGGGACTGGGGGCTACAATGAGCAGTTCTTC. Translation: CASSIGTGGYNEQFF. The rearrangement uses TRBV2 and TRBJ2-1; a possible D gene is TRBD2 (6 bases). With 5 bases removed from V and 3 bases from J, the gap between germline ends came to 14 bases. This CDR3 region has 15 residues. The germline V gene has CDR1 SNHLY and CDR2 FYNNEI.

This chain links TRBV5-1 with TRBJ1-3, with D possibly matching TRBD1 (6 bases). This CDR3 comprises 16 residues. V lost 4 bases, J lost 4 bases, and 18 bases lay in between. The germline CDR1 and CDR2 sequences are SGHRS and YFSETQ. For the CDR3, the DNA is TGCGCCAGCAGCACAGGGACCTACGACAGGGGAAACACCATATATTTT. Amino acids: CASSTGTYDRGNTIYF.

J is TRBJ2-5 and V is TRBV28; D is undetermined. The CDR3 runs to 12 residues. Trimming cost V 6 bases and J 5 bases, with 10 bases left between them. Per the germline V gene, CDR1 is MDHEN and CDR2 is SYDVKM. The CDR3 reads CASSQALETQYF. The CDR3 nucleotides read TGTGCCAGCAGCCAGGCGTTGGAGACCCAGTACTTC. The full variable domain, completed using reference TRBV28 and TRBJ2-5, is DVKVTQSSRYLVKRTGEKVFLECVQDMDHENMFWYRQDPGLGLRLIYFSYDVKMKEKGDIPEGYSVSREKKERFSLILESASTNQTSMYLCASSQALETQYFGPGTRLLVL.

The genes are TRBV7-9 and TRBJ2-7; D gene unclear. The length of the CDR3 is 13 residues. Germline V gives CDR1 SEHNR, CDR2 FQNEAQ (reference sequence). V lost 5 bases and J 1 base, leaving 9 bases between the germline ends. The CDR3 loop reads CASSEAASYEQYF. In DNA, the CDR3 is TGTGCCAGCAGCGAGGCAGCATCCTACGAGCAGTACTTC.

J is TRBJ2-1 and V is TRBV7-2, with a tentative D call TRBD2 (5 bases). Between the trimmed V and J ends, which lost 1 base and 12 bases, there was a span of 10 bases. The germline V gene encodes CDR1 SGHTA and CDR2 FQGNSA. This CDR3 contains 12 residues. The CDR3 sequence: CASSLDGGGQFF. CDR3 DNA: TGTGCCAGCAGCTTAGACGGAGGTGGGCAGTTCTTC. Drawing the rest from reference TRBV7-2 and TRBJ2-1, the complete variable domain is GAGVSQSPSNKVTEKGKDVELRCDPISGHTALYWYRQSLGQGLEFLIYFQGNSAPDKSGLPSDRFSAERTGGSVSTLTIQRTQQEDSAVYLCASSLDGGGQFFGPGTRLTVL.

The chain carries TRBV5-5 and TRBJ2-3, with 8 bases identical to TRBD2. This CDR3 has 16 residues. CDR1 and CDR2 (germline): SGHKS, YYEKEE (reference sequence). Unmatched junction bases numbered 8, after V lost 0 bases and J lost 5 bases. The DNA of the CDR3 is TGTGCCAGCAGCTTGGAACGGGGGGGCCAGGGAGATACGCAGTATTTT. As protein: CASSLERGGQGDTQYF.

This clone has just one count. CDR3 coding DNA: TGTGCCAGCAAGAGGACAGGGGACGGTCAGCCCCAGCATTTT. The encoded protein is CASKRTGDGQPQHF. This chain uses TRBV2 with TRBJ1-5, with 9 bases identical to TRBD1. With 7 bases clipped from V and 6 bases from J, the junction kept 7 bases outside the gene matches. The CDR3 extends over 14 amino acids. Germline assignment: CDR1 SNHLY and CDR2 FYNNEI.

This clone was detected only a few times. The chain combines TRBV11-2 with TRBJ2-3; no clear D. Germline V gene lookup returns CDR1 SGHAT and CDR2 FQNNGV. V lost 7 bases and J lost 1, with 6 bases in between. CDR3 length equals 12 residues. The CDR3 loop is CASNGGTDTQYF. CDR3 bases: TGTGCCAGCAACGGTGGCACAGATACGCAGTATTTT.

For the CDR3, the DNA is TGTGCCAGCAGCCAAGAGGGGACAGGGGGCTGGTCTTTCTTT. Protein: CASSQEGTGGWSFF. The chain uses TRBV3-1 (or the pseudogene TRBV3-2) and TRBJ1-1, with 12 bases fitting TRBD1. Germline CDR1 and CDR2: LGHDT and YNNKEL (reference sequence). This CDR3 spans 14 amino acids. Trimming cost V 0 bases and J 12 bases; bases outside gene matches: 5.

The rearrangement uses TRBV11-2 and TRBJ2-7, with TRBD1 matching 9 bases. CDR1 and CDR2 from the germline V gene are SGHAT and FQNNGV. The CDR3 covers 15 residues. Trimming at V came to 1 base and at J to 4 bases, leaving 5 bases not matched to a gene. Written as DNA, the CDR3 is TGTGCCAGCAGCTTAGGTAGGGGACAGGGATACGAGCAGTACTTC. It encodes CASSLGRGQGYEQYF.

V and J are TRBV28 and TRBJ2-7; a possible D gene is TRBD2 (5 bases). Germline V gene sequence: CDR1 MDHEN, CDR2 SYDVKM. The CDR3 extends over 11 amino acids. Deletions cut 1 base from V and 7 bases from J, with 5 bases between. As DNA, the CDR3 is TGTGCCAGCAGTTTATTAGCGGAGCAGTACTTC. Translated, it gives CASSLLAEQYF.

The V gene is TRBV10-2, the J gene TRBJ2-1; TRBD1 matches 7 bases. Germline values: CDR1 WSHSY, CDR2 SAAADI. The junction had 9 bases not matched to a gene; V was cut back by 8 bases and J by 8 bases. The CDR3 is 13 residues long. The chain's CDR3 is CASRDRVEDEQFF. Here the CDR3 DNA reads TGCGCCAGCCGAGACAGGGTGGAGGATGAGCAGTTCTTC.

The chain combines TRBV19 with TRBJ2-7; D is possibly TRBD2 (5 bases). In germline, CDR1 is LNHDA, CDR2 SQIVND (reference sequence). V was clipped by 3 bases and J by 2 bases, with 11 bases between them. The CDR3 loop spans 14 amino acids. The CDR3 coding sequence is TGTGCCAGTAGTATCTCTCGGGGAACCTACGAGCAGTACTTC. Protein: CASSISRGTYEQYF.

The CDR3 loop reads CATSRDQVTGSGYTF. CDR3 DNA: TGTGCCACCAGCAGAGATCAGGTGACAGGTAGCGGCTACACCTTC. V usage is TRBV15 and J usage is TRBJ1-2, with D maybe TRBD1 (6 bases). Germline values: CDR1 LNHNV, CDR2 YYDKDF (reference sequence). CDR3 length: 15 residues. V was pared by 0 bases and J by 8 bases, with 16 bases between.

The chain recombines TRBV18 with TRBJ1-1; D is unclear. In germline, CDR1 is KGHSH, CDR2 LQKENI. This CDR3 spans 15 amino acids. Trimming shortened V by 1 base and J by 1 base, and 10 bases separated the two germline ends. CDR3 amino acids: CASSPHPDTNTEAFF. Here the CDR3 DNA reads TGTGCCAGCTCACCACACCCAGACACGAACACTGAAGCTTTCTTT.

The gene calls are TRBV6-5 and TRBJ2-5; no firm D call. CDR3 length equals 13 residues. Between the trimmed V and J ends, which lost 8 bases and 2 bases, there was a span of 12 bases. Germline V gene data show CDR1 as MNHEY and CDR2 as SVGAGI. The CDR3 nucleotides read TGTGCCAGCGCCGACTGGATACAAGAGACCCAGTACTTC. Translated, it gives CASADWIQETQYF.

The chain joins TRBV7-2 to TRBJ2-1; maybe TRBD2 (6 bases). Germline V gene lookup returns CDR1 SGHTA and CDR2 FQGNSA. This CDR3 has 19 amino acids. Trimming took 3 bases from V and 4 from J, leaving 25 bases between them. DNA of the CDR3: TGTGCCAGCAGCTTTAGTCGCAACGAAGCGGGTGCCGTTTACAATGAGCAGTTCTTC. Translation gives CASSFSRNEAGAVYNEQFF.